This is a list of T cell receptor beta chains from one sample in a study of blood T cell repertoires in COVID-19. The assay was immunoSEQ multiplex PCR, and TCRdb's table has in-frame clones only and misses some. The table includes some 180,000 clones, around 85% detected once. What was sequenced was peripheral blood. The receptors stem from a woman aged 55-70 years with acute or convalescent COVID-19. The conserved cysteine and the conserved F or W are not part of the CDR3 here.

CDR3 length	J gene	V gene	CDR3 protein
14	TRBJ1-3	TRBV5-1	ASSFTELSSGNTIY
11	TRBJ2-7	TRBV14	ASGETGATEQY
11	TRBJ1-4	TRBV29-1	SVARVTNEKLF
14	TRBJ2-1	TRBV4-1	ASSQDLGTTSNEQF
13	TRBJ2-7	TRBV4-1	ASSQVSGRAHEQY
11	TRBJ1-2	TRBV5-4	ASSSGLRDGYT
9	TRBJ1-2	TRBV19	ASSSPYGYT
12	TRBJ2-1	TRBV28	ASLAGGPNNEQF
12	TRBJ2-1	TRBV9	ASSGRQGFGEQF
11	TRBJ1-5	TRBV19	ASTGVGIQPQH
11	TRBJ2-7	TRBV29-1	SGGLAGTYEQY
13	TRBJ2-7	TRBV28	ASSFVGTGLGEQY
11	TRBJ1-1	TRBV18	ASLQGLETEAF
13	TRBJ1-2	TRBV6-5	ASSYEGQGGYGYT
12	TRBJ1-3	TRBV6-5	ASSRGTAGNTIY